In this sample, the clone carrying this T cell receptor beta chain turned up a few times. Its antigen remains unidentified. This entry belongs to a study of T-cell memory formation after mild COVID-19. Study outcomes and limitations: Memory from before infection featured some responding clones, which suggests cross-reactive memory joined. The main location of contracting CD4+ clones was CM and EM, and that of contracting CD8+ clones was EMRA. Day 15 to 85 contractors were CD4/CD8 balanced; later expanders leaned CD4+.

Using its own MiXCR run on the 5' RACE reads, TCRdb lists one record per CDR3 protein. Seen here are about 290,000 distinct CDR3 sequences, 15% to 20% observed once, and the top ten hold roughly 24%. CDR1 is SGDLS, CDR2 YYNGEE, per germline. The V and J ends lost 4 bases and 6 bases respectively, with 23 bases between them. The CDR3 spans 17 residues. Sequenced sample: PBMCs or a T cell subset sorted from them (not recorded which). The chain recombines TRBV9 with TRBJ2-1; D possibly corresponds to TRBD2 (5 bases). This receptor was taken from a man aged 18 to 35 who had mild COVID-19 (a few samples of this study predate the infection). Cell type and time point are not known. CDR3 DNA sequence: TGTGCCAGCAGCCCCCGTTTGAGGACTGACCTGGGCAATGAGCAGTTCTTC. Its protein product is CASSPRLRTDLGNEQFF.